This T cell receptor (beta chain) derives from a study of blood T cell repertoires in COVID-19. The overall study: T cells, B-cell-depleted T cells, or PBMCs provided the cDNA or gDNA that served as material.

Germline V lookup: CDR1 MNHEY, CDR2 SMNVEV (reference sequence). After removal of 5 bases from V and 8 bases from J, the junction contained 11 bases not matched to a gene. CDR3 length equals 17 residues. Assay used: immunoSEQ multiplex PCR; TCRdb lists only in-frame clones, some missing. The sample yields 95,000 to 150,000 clones, roughly 84% seen once. This clonotype was sampled from a woman in her 30s who had recovered from COVID-19. The material sequenced was PBMCs or T cells enriched from blood (not recorded which). The chain employs TRBV27 and TRBJ2-1, with TRBD2 matching 14 bases. Written as DNA, the CDR3 is TGTGCCAGCAGTCCTCGACTAGCGGGAGGGCCAGACGATGAGCAGTTCTTC. Translated, it gives CASSPRLAGGPDDEQFF.